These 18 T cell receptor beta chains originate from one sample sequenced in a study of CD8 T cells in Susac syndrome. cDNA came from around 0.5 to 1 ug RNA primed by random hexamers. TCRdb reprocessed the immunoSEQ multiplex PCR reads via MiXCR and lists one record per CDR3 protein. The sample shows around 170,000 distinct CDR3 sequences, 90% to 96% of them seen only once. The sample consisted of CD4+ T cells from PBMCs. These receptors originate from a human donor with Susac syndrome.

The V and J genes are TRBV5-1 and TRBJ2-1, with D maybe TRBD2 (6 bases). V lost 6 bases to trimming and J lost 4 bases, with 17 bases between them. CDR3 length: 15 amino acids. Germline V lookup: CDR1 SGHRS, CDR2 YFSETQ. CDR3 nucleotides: TGCGCCAGCACCCTGGGAGGACTGGGGTACAATGAGCAGTTCTTC. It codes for CASTLGGLGYNEQFF.

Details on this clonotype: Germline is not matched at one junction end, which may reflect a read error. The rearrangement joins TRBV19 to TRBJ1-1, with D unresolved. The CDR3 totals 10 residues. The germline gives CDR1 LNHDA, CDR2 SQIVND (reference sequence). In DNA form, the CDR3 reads TGTGCCGGTAGGATAACTGAAGCTTTCTTT. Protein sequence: CAGRITEAFF.

The CDR3 protein is CASSQEQVTGNEQFF. The CDR3 DNA sequence: TGCGCCAGCAGCCAGGAGCAAGTTACAGGAAATGAGCAGTTCTTC. The V and J genes are TRBV4-1 and TRBJ2-1; maybe TRBD1 (5 bases). This CDR3 has 15 residues. Germline CDR1 is MGHRA and CDR2 is YSYEKL. V dropped 3 bases and J dropped 7 bases, with 16 bases sitting between them.

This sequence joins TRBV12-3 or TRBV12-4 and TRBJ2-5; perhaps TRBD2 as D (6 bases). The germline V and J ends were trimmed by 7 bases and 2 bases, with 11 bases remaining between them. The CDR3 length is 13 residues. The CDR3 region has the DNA TGTGCCAGCACCCTTGGGAGGCAAGAGACCCAGTACTTC. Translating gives CASTLGRQETQYF.

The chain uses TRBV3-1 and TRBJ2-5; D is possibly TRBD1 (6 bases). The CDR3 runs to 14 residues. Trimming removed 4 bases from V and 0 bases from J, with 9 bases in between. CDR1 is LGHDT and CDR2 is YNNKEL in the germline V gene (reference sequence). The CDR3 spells CASSLWDNQETQYF. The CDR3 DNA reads TGTGCCAGCAGCCTTTGGGACAACCAAGAGACCCAGTACTTC.

CDR3 in DNA: TGCAGTGCAACACTAGCGGGTAAAAGGACAGATACGCAGTATTTT. Translation gives CSATLAGKRTDTQYF. The V gene is TRBV20-1, the J gene TRBJ2-3, with 9 bases matching TRBD2. The V segment lost 6 bases and the J segment 3 bases; nucleotides outside the gene matches: 10. The germline V gene encodes CDR1 DFQATT and CDR2 SNEGSKA (reference sequence). This CDR3 has 15 residues.

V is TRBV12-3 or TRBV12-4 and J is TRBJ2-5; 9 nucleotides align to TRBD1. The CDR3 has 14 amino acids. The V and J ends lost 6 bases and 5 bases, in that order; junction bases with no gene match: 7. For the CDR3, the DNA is TGTGCCAGCAGCCGGGGACAGGGATGGGAGACCCAGTACTTC. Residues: CASSRGQGWETQYF.

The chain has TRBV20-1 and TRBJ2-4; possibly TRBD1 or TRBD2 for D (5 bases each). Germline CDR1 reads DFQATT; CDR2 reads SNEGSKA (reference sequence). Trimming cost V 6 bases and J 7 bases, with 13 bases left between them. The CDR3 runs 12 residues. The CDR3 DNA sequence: TGCAGTGCGGGACGGAATTTGAACATTCAGTACTTC. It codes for CSAGRNLNIQYF.

CDR3 residues: CASSPSVGGELFF. The CDR3 coding sequence is TGTGCCAGCTCACCATCCGTGGGCGGGGAGCTGTTTTTT. V usage is TRBV18 and J usage is TRBJ2-2; D not resolved. Germline CDR1 reads KGHSH; CDR2 reads LQKENI. Trimming pared 2 bases from V and 7 bases from J, leaving 8 bases between. This CDR3 comprises 13 residues.

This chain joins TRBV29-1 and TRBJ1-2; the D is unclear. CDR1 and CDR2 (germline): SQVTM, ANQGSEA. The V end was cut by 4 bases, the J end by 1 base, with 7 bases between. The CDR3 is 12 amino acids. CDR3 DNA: TGCAGCGTTGGGAGTTTTAACTATGGCTACACCTTC. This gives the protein CSVGSFNYGYTF.

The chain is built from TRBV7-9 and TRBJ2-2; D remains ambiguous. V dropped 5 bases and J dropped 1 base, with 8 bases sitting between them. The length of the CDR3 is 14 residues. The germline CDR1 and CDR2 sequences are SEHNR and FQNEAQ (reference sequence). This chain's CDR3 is CASSLSQNTGELFF. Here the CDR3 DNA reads TGTGCCAGCAGCCTCTCTCAGAACACCGGGGAGCTGTTTTTT.

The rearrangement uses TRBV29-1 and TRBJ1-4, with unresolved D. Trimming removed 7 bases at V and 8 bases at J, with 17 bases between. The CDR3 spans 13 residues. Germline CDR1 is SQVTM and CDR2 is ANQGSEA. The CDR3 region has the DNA TGCAGCGGAGGTTCCGGAACTAGGGAAAAACTGTTTTTT. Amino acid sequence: CSGGSGTREKLFF.

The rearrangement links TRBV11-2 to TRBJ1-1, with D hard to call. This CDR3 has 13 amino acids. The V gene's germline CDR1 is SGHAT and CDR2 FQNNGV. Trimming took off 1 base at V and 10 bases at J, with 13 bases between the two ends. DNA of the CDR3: TGTGCCAGCAGCTTAGTGCGGACGTCGGGAGCTTTCTTT. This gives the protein CASSLVRTSGAFF.

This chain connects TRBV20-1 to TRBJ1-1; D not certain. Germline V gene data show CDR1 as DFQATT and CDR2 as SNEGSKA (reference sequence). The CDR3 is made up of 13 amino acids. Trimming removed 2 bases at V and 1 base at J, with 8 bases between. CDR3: CSARPSENTEAFF. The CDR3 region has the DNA TGCAGTGCTAGACCATCAGAGAACACTGAAGCTTTCTTT.

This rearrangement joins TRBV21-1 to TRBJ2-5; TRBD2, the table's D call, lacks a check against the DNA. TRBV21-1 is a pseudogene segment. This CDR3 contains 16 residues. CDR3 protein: CANTASQGTRGETQYF. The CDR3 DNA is TGTGCCAACACTGCGTCACAGGGAACTAGGGGGGAGACCCAGTACTTC.

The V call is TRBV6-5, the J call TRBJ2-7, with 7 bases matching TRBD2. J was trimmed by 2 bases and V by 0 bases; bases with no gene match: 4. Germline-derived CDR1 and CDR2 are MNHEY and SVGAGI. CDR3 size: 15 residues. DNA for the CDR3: TGTGCCAGCAGTTACTCTCCTGCGGGGGCCTACGAGCAGTACTTC. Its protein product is CASSYSPAGAYEQYF.

The CDR3 spells CSPIAANTGELFF. The CDR3 nucleotides are TGCAGTCCCATAGCGGCGAACACCGGGGAGCTGTTTTTT. V and J are TRBV20-1 and TRBJ2-2; TRBD2 might be the D (6 bases). This CDR3 comprises 13 residues. Germline V gives CDR1 DFQATT, CDR2 SNEGSKA (reference sequence). The germline V and J ends were trimmed by 8 bases and 0 bases, with 10 bases remaining between them.

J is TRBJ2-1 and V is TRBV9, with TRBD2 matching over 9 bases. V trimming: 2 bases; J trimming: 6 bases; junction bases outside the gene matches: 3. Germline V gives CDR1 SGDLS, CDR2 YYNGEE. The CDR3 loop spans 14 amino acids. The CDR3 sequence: CASSVRGGVNEQFF. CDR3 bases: TGTGCCAGCAGCGTCCGCGGGGGGGTCAATGAGCAGTTCTTC. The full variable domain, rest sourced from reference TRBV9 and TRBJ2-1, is DSGVTQTPKHLITATGQRVTLRCSPRSGDLSVYWYQQSLDQGLQFLIQYYNGEERAKGNILERFSAQQFPDLHSELNLSSLELGDSALYFCASSVRGGVNEQFFGPGTRLTVL.